This T cell receptor (beta chain) was captured by sequencing in a study of control samples from healthy donors and cancer patients. Assay used: immunoSEQ multiplex PCR; TCRdb lists only in-frame clones, some missing. The data hold 80,000 to 100,000 clones, with roughly 92% observed a single time. The germline gives CDR1 KGHDR, CDR2 SFDVKD. V dropped 3 bases and J dropped 2 bases, with 1 base sitting between them. The CDR3 consists of 12 residues. The chain employs TRBV24-1 and TRBJ1-3; D gene uncertain. The TCR comes from a human donor in good health. The donor label of this sample is uncertain. Sequenced sample: blood. CDR3 sequence reads: CATSDPGNTIYF. In DNA form, the CDR3 reads TGTGCCACCAGTGATCCTGGAAACACCATATATTTT.